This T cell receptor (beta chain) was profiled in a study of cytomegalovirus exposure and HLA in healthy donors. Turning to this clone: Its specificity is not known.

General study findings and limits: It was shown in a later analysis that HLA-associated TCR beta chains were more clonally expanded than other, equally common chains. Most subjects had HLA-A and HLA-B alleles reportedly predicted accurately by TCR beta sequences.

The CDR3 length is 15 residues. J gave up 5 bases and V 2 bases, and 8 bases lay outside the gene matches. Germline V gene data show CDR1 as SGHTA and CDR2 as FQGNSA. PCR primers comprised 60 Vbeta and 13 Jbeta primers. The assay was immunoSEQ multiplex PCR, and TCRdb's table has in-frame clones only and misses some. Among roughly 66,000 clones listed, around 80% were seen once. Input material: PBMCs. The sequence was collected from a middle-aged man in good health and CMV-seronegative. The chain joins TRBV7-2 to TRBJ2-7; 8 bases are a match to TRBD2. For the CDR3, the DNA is TGTGCCAGCAGCTTAAGCAGCGGGAGCCACCACGAGCAGTACTTC. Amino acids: CASSLSSGSHHEQYF.